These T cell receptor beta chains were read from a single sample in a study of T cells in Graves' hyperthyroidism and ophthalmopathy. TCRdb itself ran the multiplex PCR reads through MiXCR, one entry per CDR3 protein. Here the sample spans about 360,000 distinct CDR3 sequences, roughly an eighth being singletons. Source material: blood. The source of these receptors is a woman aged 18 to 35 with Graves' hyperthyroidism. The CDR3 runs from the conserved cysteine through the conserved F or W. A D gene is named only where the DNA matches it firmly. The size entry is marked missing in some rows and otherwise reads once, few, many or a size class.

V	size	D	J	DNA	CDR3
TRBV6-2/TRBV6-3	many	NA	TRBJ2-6	TGTGCCAGCAGTCTCGGCCCTGCCTCTGGGGCCAACGTCCTGACTTTC	CASSLGPASGANVLTF
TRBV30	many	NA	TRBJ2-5	TGTGCCTGGAGTGGAGGGGGTGAGACCCAGTACTTC	CAWSGGGETQYF
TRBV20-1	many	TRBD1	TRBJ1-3	TGCAGTGCTAGAGATTACAGGGGGCTAGGAAACACCATATATTTT	CSARDYRGLGNTIYF
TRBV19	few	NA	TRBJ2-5	TGTGCCAGTAGTATTGGGTCCGAGACCCAGTACTTC	CASSIGSETQYF
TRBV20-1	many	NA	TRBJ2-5	TGCAGTGCTAGAGATGGCGCGCAGGGTACGGGGGCCCAGTACTTC	CSARDGAQGTGAQYF
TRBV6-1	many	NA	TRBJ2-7	TGTGCCAGCAGTCCTTACACGACAGGGACTGGCGAGCAGTACTTC	CASSPYTTGTGEQYF
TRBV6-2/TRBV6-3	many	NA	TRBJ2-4	TGTGCCAGCAGTTCCCTGGACGGGGACATTCAGTACTTC	CASSSLDGDIQYF
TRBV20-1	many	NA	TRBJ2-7	TGCAGTGCTGAAGCGGACAGACCCTCCTACGAGCAGTACTTC	CSAEADRPSYEQYF
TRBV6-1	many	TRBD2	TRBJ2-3	TGTGCCAGCAGTCCAGGGACTAGCGGACTTTATACGCAGTATTTT	CASSPGTSGLYTQYF
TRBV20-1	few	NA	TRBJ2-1	TGCAGTGCTAGAACTTATGAGCAGTTCTTC	CSARTYEQFF
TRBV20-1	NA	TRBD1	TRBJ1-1	TGCAGTGTTGGGGACAGGGCTATGAACACTGAAGCTTTCTTT	CSVGDRAMNTEAFF
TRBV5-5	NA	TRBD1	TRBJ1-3	TGTGCCAGCAGCCCCTCTAGGACAGGCTCTGGAAACACCATATATTTT	CASSPSRTGSGNTIYF
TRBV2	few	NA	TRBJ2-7	TGTGCCAGCATCTTATATCCCCTGGGACATACGTCCTACGAGCAGTACTTC	CASILYPLGHTSYEQYF
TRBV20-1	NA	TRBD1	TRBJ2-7	TGCAGTGCTAGGCTCGGGACAGGGTCCTACGAGCAGTACTTC	CSARLGTGSYEQYF
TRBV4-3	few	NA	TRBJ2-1	TGCGCCAGCAGCCAAGGGGGCAGGCAGTTCTTC	CASSQGGRQFF
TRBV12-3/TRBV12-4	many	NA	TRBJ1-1	TGTGCCAGCAGCCTGGACACTGAAGCTTTCTTT	CASSLDTEAFF
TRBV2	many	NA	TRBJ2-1	TGTGCCAGCAGTGACCGACGGACAACCTACAATGAGCAGTTCTTC	CASSDRRTTYNEQFF
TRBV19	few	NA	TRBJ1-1	TGTGCCAGTAGTGTGGGAAACAGGGTCAACACTGAAGCTTTCTTT	CASSVGNRVNTEAFF
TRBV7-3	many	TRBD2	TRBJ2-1	TGTGCCAGCAGCTTAGGCGGGGGGGCTCAAAATGAGCAGTTCTTC	CASSLGGGAQNEQFF
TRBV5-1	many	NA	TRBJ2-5	TGCGCCAGCAGCTTTGCACAGCAAGAGACCCAGTACTTC	CASSFAQQETQYF
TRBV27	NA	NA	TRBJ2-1	TGTGCCAGCAGTTTAATCCCTAAGACTACCCGGGGTGAGCAGTTCTTC	CASSLIPKTTRGEQFF
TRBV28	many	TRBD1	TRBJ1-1	TGTGCCAGCAGTTTATTTTTCAGGGGGCGCACTGAAGCTTTCTTT	CASSLFFRGRTEAFF
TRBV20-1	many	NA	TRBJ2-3	TGCAGTGCCACCGAGGGCGGGGCAGATACGCAGTATTTT	CSATEGGADTQYF
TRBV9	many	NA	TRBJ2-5	TGTGCCAGCAGCGTAGAGCCGGAGGCAGAGACCCAGTACTTC	CASSVEPEAETQYF
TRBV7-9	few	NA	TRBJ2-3	TGTGCCAGCAGCTTCATCAGGGCCGGCACAGATACGCAGTATTTT	CASSFIRAGTDTQYF
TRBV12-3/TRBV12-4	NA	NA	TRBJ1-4	TGTGCCAGCAGTTTCGTGGGACTGAGGGATGAAAAACTGTTTTTT	CASSFVGLRDEKLFF
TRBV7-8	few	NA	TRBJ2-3	TGTGCCAGCAGCTCTACTCGAGATCAGTATTTT	CASSSTRDQYF
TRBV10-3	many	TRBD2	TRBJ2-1	TGTGCCATCACCGAATCTAGCGGGGGTCGATCCAATGAGCAGTTCTTC	CAITESSGGRSNEQFF
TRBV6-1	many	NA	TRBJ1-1	TGTGCCATAATCGGGACTCACATGAACACTGAAGCTTTCTTT	CAIIGTHMNTEAFF
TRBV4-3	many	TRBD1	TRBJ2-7	TGCGCCAGCAGCCAAGAACGGGACAGATACTACGAGCAGTACTTC	CASSQERDRYYEQYF
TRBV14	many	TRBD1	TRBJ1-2	TGTGCCAGCAGCCCAACAACGACAGGGCTCCACTATGGCTACACCTTC	CASSPTTTGLHYGYTF
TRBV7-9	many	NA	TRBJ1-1	TGTGCCAGCAGCTCGCAAACACAACGGTATGAAGCTTTCTTT	CASSSQTQRYEAFF
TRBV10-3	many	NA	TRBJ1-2	TGTGCCATCAGTGAGTGGGGGCTGGATGGCTACACCTTC	CAISEWGLDGYTF
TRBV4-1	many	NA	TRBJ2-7	TGCGCCAGCAGCCAAAGACTAGGCTACGAGCAGTACTTC	CASSQRLGYEQYF
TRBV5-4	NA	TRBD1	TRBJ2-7	TGTGCCAGCAGCGGGACAGGGAATCTATACGAGCAGTACTTC	CASSGTGNLYEQYF
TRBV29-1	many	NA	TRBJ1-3	TGCAGCGGGGACATAGGAAACACCATATATTTT	CSGDIGNTIYF
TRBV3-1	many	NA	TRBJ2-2	TGTGCCAGCAGCCAAGATCGGCTAATCGGGGAGCTGTTTTTT	CASSQDRLIGELFF
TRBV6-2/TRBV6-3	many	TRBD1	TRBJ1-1	TGTGCCAGCATCCAAGACAGGGCCGTGGGCATGAACACTGAAGCTTTCTTT	CASIQDRAVGMNTEAFF
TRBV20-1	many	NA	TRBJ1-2	TGCAGTGCCCCACCCCCTTCAGGGAGCTATGGCTACACCTTC	CSAPPPSGSYGYTF
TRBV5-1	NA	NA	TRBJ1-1	TGCGCCAGCAGCCCGCGGGGGGGCGCGTCGAACACTGAAGCTTTCTTT	CASSPRGGASNTEAFF
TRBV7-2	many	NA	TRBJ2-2	TGTGCCAGCCGGCTGGACTCAAACACCGGGGAGCTGTTTTTT	CASRLDSNTGELFF
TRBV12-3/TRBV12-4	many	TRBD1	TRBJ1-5	TGTGCCAGCAGTCCGGGACAGGGGTATCAGCCCCAGCATTTT	CASSPGQGYQPQHF
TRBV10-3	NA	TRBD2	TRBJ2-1	TGTGCCATCAGTGATCCGGGGACTAGCGGGAGCGGGGTATCCTACAATGAGCAGTTCTTC	CAISDPGTSGSGVSYNEQFF
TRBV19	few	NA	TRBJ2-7	TGTGCCAGTAGTACGGATCCTTGGGGTGAGCAGTACTTC	CASSTDPWGEQYF
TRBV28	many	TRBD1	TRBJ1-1	TGTGCCAGCAGATCCACAGGGGGGGGCGGACAAGCTTTCTTT	CASRSTGGGGQAFF
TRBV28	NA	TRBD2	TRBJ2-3	TGTGCCACCGCGGGGGGCTACACAGATACGCAGTATTTT	CATAGGYTDTQYF
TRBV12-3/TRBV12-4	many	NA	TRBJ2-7	TGTGCCAGCAGTTTGATCGGCAGCGGTTACGAGCAGTACTTC	CASSLIGSGYEQYF
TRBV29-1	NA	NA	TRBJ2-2	TGCAGCGTTATAGCGTGGGCGAACACCGGGGAGCTGTTTTTT	CSVIAWANTGELFF
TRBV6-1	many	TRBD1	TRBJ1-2	TGTGCCAGCAGTGGACGGGACAGGGGAGACAACTATGGCTACACCTTC	CASSGRDRGDNYGYTF
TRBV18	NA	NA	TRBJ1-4	TGTGCCAGCTCACCGAAAGGTGGGGCTAATGAAAAACTGTTTTTT	CASSPKGGANEKLFF
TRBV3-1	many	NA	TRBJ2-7	TGTGCCAGCAGCCAACGGGTATACTACGAGCAGTACTTC	CASSQRVYYEQYF
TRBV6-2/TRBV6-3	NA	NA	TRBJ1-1	TGTGCCAGCAGTTACCACAGGGATTACACTGAAGCTTTCTTT	CASSYHRDYTEAFF
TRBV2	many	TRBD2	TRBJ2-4	TGTGCCAGCAGTGATGGCGGGGGGGCCGCATACATTCAGTACTTC	CASSDGGGAAYIQYF
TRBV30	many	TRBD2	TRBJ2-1	TGTGCCTGGAGTTTAGCGGGGGAGCAGTTCTTC	CAWSLAGEQFF
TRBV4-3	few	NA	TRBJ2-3	TGCGCCAGCAGCCAGGGGGCGGCGCGGAATACGCAGTATTTT	CASSQGAARNTQYF
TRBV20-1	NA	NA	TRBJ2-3	TGCAGTGCTAGTTCCCCCCGCACAGATACGCAGTATTTT	CSASSPRTDTQYF
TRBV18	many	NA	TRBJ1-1	TGTGCCAGCTCCCCTGTGGAGAACACTGAAGCTTTCTTT	CASSPVENTEAFF
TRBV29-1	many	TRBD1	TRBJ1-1	TGCAGCGCCGGACAGGGGAACACTGAAGCTTTCTTT	CSAGQGNTEAFF
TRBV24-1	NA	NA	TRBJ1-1	TGTGCCACCAGCACGGGGGGATTGGAGTTCTTT	CATSTGGLEFF
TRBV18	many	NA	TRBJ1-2	TGTGCCAGCTCACCGGGTGGACGCTATGGCTACACCTTC	CASSPGGRYGYTF